This T cell receptor (beta chain) originates from a study of cytomegalovirus exposure and HLA in healthy donors. The PCR made use of 60 Vbeta and 13 Jbeta primers. Assay used: immunoSEQ multiplex PCR; TCRdb lists only in-frame clones, some missing. The sample lists roughly 100,000 clones, under 85% occurring once. CDR3 length: 15 amino acids. Germline V gene data show CDR1 as MRHNA and CDR2 as SNTAGT. V was shortened by 3 bases and J by 1 base, with 7 bases between the two germline ends. The sequenced material came from PBMCs. The J gene is TRBJ2-6, the V gene TRBV6-4; no clear D. The receptor comes from a woman aged 40 to 50 in good health and CMV-seronegative. In nucleotides, the CDR3 is TGTGCCAGCAGTGAACAGCATTCTGGGGCCAACGTCCTGACTTTC. It codes for CASSEQHSGANVLTF.